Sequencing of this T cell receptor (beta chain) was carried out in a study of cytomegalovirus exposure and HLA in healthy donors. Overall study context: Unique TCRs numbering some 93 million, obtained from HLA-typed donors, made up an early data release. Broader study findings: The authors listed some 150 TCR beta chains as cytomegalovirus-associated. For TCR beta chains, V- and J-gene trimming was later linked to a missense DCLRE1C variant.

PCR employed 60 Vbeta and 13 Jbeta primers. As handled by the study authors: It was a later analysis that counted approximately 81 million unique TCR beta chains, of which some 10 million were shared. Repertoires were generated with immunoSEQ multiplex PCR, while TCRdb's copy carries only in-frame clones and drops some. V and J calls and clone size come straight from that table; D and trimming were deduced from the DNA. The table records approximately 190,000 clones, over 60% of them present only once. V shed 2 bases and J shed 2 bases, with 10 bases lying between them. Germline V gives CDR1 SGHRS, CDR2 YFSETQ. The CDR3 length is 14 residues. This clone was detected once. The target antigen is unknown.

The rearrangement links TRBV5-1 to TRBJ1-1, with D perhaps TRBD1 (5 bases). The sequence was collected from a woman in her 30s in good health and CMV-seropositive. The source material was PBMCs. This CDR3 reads CASSFREGNTEAFF. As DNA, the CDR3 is TGCGCCAGCAGCTTCAGGGAGGGTAACACTGAAGCTTTCTTT.